This T cell receptor beta chain stems from a study of cytomegalovirus exposure and HLA in healthy donors. Notes on the study in general: Accounts indicate the classifier identified cytomegalovirus status with strong specificity and sensitivity.

In regard to this clone: The antigen is unknown.

Primers included in the PCR were 60 Vbeta and 13 Jbeta primers. Assay used: immunoSEQ multiplex PCR; TCRdb lists only in-frame clones, some missing. This table holds 150,000 to 200,000 clones, 80% found once. The germline V gene has CDR1 ENHRY and CDR2 SYGVKD. This CDR3 is built from 16 residues. V trimming: 0 bases; J trimming: 4 bases; junction bases outside the gene matches: 6. The specimen was PBMCs. V usage is TRBV10-3 and J usage is TRBJ1-1, with 9 positions matching TRBD1. The receptor comes from a boy aged 5-17 years in good health and CMV-seronegative. CDR3 loop: CAISESKGQGATEAFF. The CDR3 region has the DNA TGTGCCATCAGTGAGTCGAAGGGACAGGGTGCCACTGAAGCTTTCTTT.